This TCR beta chain appears in the sequencing data of a study of CD8+ T cells in alopecia areata. Described treatment: oral pan-JAK inhibitor, 5-10 mg twice daily. V was clipped by 8 bases and J by 5 bases, with 16 bases between them. This CDR3 has 13 amino acids. Germline values: CDR1 MNHEY, CDR2 SMNVEV (reference sequence). Reverse transcription of extracted RNA yielded cDNA, which provided the sequencing template. Clones were sequenced by immunoSEQ multiplex PCR, and TCRdb holds only the in-frame ones, with some missing. The sample carries about 110,000 clones, roughly 50% recorded once. The rearrangement links TRBV27 to TRBJ2-7, with D possibly TRBD2 on 5 matching bases. This specimen was CD8+ T cells sorted from blood, taken at week 24, from a patient treated with tofacitinib. This TCR was sampled from a human donor with alopecia areata. CDR3 DNA sequence: TGTGCCAGCCGGTTCGAGGGTTTGGACGAGCAGTACTTC. Translating it yields CASRFEGLDEQYF.